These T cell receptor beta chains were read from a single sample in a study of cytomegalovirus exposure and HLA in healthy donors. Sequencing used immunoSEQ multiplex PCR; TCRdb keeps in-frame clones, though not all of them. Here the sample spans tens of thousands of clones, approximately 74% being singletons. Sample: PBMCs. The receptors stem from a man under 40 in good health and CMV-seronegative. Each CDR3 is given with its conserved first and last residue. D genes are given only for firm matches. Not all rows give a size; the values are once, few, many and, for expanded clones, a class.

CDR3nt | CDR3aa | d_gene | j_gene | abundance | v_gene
TGCAGCGTTCGAGGCCTAGCTAATGAAAAACTGTTTTTT | CSVRGLANEKLFF | . | TRBJ1-4 | . | TRBV29-1
TGTGCCATCAGTGGGACTAGCGGGAGTTCGGTGTTGGAGACCCAGTACTTC | CAISGTSGSSVLETQYF | TRBD2 | TRBJ2-5 | . | TRBV10-3
TGCGCCAGCAGCCAATGGACTAGCACCGGGGAGCTGTTTTTT | CASSQWTSTGELFF | TRBD2 | TRBJ2-2 | . | TRBV4-1
TGTGCCAGCAGGGGGACAGGGGTCTCCTACGAGCAGTACTTC | CASRGTGVSYEQYF | TRBD1 | TRBJ2-7 | . | TRBV7-9
TGTGCCAGCAGTCAGTTGGGGAGCTCCTACGAGCAGTACTTC | CASSQLGSSYEQYF | . | TRBJ2-7 | few | TRBV6-1
TGTGCCAGCAGTGGGGGGCCTTATAATTCACCCCTCCACTTT | CASSGGPYNSPLHF | . | TRBJ1-6 | . | TRBV6-1
TGTGCCTGCTCCCAGGGGCTTGGCTATGGCTACACCTTC | CACSQGLGYGYTF | . | TRBJ1-2 | . | TRBV25-1
TGTGCCAGCAGTGAGGGGGCTCTGTGGGAAAAACTGTTTTTT | CASSEGALWEKLFF | TRBD1 | TRBJ1-4 | . | TRBV6-5
TGTGCCAGCAGCAAGCGGGGGCCGAGCTCCTACAATGAGCAGTTCTTC | CASSKRGPSSYNEQFF | TRBD2 | TRBJ2-1 | few | TRBV2
TGCAGCGGCACCCGACTAGCGGGAGGCAATGAGCAGTTCTTC | CSGTRLAGGNEQFF | TRBD2 | TRBJ2-1 | . | TRBV29-1
TGTGCCAGCAGCTTTGACGGGGCAGGGGGTTTCAATCAGCCCCAGCATTTT | CASSFDGAGGFNQPQHF | TRBD1 | TRBJ1-5 | . | TRBV7-2
TGTGCCAGCAGTGACGGGCCAGAGGGGGACATTCAGTACTTC | CASSDGPEGDIQYF | . | TRBJ2-4 | . | TRBV6-4
TGTGCCAGCAGCTTATTGGGACAGGGGCTAGCTAAAAACATTCAGTACTTC | CASSLLGQGLAKNIQYF | TRBD1 | TRBJ2-4 | . | TRBV7-9
TGTGCCAGCAGTTACCAGCCGGGACAGTACTATGGCTACACCTTC | CASSYQPGQYYGYTF | TRBD1 | TRBJ1-2 | . | TRBV6-5
TGTGCCAGCAGTGAATTTTACATGACCGGGGAGCTGTTTTTT | CASSEFYMTGELFF | . | TRBJ2-2 | . | TRBV25-1
TGTGCCAGCAGTTGGACTAGCGGGAATGGCGAGCAGTACTTC | CASSWTSGNGEQYF | TRBD2 | TRBJ2-7 | . | TRBV2
TGCAGCGTGAGACTGGACTCCTACGAGCAGTACTTC | CSVRLDSYEQYF | . | TRBJ2-7 | . | TRBV29-1
TGCGCCAGCGGACCCGGGGGGCAGGGGCAGCCCCAGCATTTT | CASGPGGQGQPQHF | . | TRBJ1-5 | . | TRBV5-1
TGTGCCAGCTCACCAGCAGGGCACTATGGCTACACCTTC | CASSPAGHYGYTF | . | TRBJ1-2 | . | TRBV18
TGTGCCAGCAGTGTGGGGAGCCTCCAAGAGACCCAGTACTTC | CASSVGSLQETQYF | . | TRBJ2-5 | . | TRBV2
TGCGCCAGCAGCCAGTTCCAGGGGGGCGGGGCAGATACGCAGTATTTT | CASSQFQGGGADTQYF | . | TRBJ2-3 | many | TRBV4-3
TGCGCCAGCAGCCAGTCCCGGGGGGCAGGCTATGGCTACACCTTC | CASSQSRGAGYGYTF | . | TRBJ1-2 | many | TRBV4-3
TGTGCCAGCAGTTATGAGGGCGGAAGGACCCAGTACTTC | CASSYEGGRTQYF | . | TRBJ2-5 | . | TRBV6-5
TGTGCCAGCAGCCTACGGACAAAAGAAGAGACCCAGTACTTC | CASSLRTKEETQYF | . | TRBJ2-5 | . | TRBV7-9
TGTGCCAGCTCACCACCGCGAGGCCGGAACACTGAAGCTTTCTTT | CASSPPRGRNTEAFF | . | TRBJ1-1 | . | TRBV18
TGTGCCAGCATTTTAGGGCAGGGGAACACAGATACGCAGTATTTT | CASILGQGNTDTQYF | . | TRBJ2-3 | . | TRBV6-1
TGTGCCAGCAGCTTGCAGGGGGCAGAAGGCTACACCTTC | CASSLQGAEGYTF | TRBD1 | TRBJ1-2 | . | TRBV7-9
TGTGCCAGTAGTTATGGGGCGGGAATTTACGAGCAGTACTTC | CASSYGAGIYEQYF | . | TRBJ2-7 | . | TRBV19
TGTGCCACCCGATACGGGATGAGGACCGGGGAGCTGTTTTTT | CATRYGMRTGELFF | . | TRBJ2-2 | once | TRBV11-3
TGTGCCAGTAGTACCGGTTCCCAAGAGACCCAGTACTTC | CASSTGSQETQYF | . | TRBJ2-5 | . | TRBV19
TGCGCCAGCAGGAAGGGAGGGTTCTACAATGAGCAGTTCTTC | CASRKGGFYNEQFF | TRBD2 | TRBJ2-1 | medium-sized | TRBV10-2
TGTGCCAGCAAGAACAGGGGGCTCATGAACACTGAAGCTTTCTTT | CASKNRGLMNTEAFF | TRBD1 | TRBJ1-1 | . | TRBV27
TGTGCCAGCAGCTCCCCCGCTCGAAACAGGGGGAACTACGAGCAGTACTTC | CASSSPARNRGNYEQYF | TRBD1 | TRBJ2-7 | . | TRBV7-9
TGTGCCAGCAGACCGCGTCGAGCAGGGTACGAGCAGTACTTC | CASRPRRAGYEQYF | . | TRBJ2-7 | few | TRBV6-1
TGTGCCAGCAGCCAACTAGCGGGGCAAGACTACAATGAGCAGTTCTTC | CASSQLAGQDYNEQFF | TRBD2 | TRBJ2-1 | . | TRBV4-2
TGTGCCAGCAGTGACTCTAGCGGGGGGGCCGATACGCAGTATTTT | CASSDSSGGADTQYF | TRBD2 | TRBJ2-3 | . | TRBV6-4
TGCAGCGTTGGACAGGGTGAGGGTGAAGCTTTCTTT | CSVGQGEGEAFF | TRBD1 | TRBJ1-1 | . | TRBV29-1
TGCGCCAGCAGCCATCCCCGGGACAGGAGTATGAACACTGAAGCTTTCTTT | CASSHPRDRSMNTEAFF | TRBD1 | TRBJ1-1 | . | TRBV4-1
TGTGCCAGCAGTTTAGCGGGAGTATCGGCAGATACGCAGTATTTT | CASSLAGVSADTQYF | TRBD2 | TRBJ2-3 | . | TRBV28
TGTGCCAGCAGCCAAGAGTCAGGGCCCCGAGAATATGGCTACACCTTC | CASSQESGPREYGYTF | . | TRBJ1-2 | once | TRBV4-2
TGCAGCGTGAGGGAAGGCGGCTCCTACGAGCAGTACTTC | CSVREGGSYEQYF | . | TRBJ2-7 | . | TRBV29-1
TGTGCCAGCTCACCGGGACAGGGGGGAAATGAGCAGTTCTTC | CASSPGQGGNEQFF | TRBD1 | TRBJ2-1 | . | TRBV18
TGTGCCAGCAGTCGCCTCCAATCGGCGGGCCGAGGCTACACCTTC | CASSRLQSAGRGYTF | . | TRBJ1-2 | few | TRBV6-5
TGCGCCAGCAGCTGGAGCTCGGGACAGGGGTACACCGGGGAGCTGTTTTTT | CASSWSSGQGYTGELFF | TRBD1 | TRBJ2-2 | . | TRBV5-1
TGTGCCAGCAGGGGCAGGGCCGGTAAGGACCAGTACTTC | CASRGRAGKDQYF | . | TRBJ2-5 | . | TRBV7-6
TGTGCCAGCACCGAGACAGGGGGCAGAGATACGCAGTATTTT | CASTETGGRDTQYF | TRBD1 | TRBJ2-3 | . | TRBV6-5
TGCAGCGTGTCACTCGCGGGGGTTGCCTACAATGAGCAGTTCTTC | CSVSLAGVAYNEQFF | TRBD2 | TRBJ2-1 | . | TRBV29-1
TGTGCCAGCAGTCTGAACCCCTTCGCCGGGACGGAGGAGGGTGGCTACACCTTC | CASSLNPFAGTEEGGYTF | . | TRBJ1-2 | . | TRBV7-8
TGTGCCAGCAGTTACGGTGAGGTTTCGCGGCCTGAAGCTTTCTTT | CASSYGEVSRPEAFF | . | TRBJ1-1 | . | TRBV6-5
TGTGCCAGCAGCACCACAGGGGGAGCTTTCTTT | CASSTTGGAFF | TRBD1 | TRBJ1-1 | few | TRBV7-8
TGTGCCAGCATTGGGGGCAGGGGTTGGAACACTGAAGCTTTCTTT | CASIGGRGWNTEAFF | . | TRBJ1-1 | . | TRBV28
TGTGCCAGCGGCGTGGATGAGGCTGTGCTGGCGGGGGCTTTCTTT | CASGVDEAVLAGAFF | . | TRBJ1-1 | . | TRBV6-1
TGTGCCAGCAGTCCCGGCAGGGGAGTGCAGTATTTT | CASSPGRGVQYF | . | TRBJ2-3 | once | TRBV6-5